This T cell receptor (beta chain) comes out of a study of breast tumors, draining lymph nodes, adjacent tissues. One entry per CDR3 protein results from TCRdb running MiXCR on the multiplex PCR reads. The table lists some 83,000 distinct CDR3 sequences, approximately 19% of them singletons. Overall study findings and caveats: Data only fit, rather than demonstrated, lymph node origin of most tumor T cells. Luminal-like breast cancer showed significantly greater tumor-nontumor repertoire similarity than basal-like breast cancer did. Tumors had less TCR diversity than lymph nodes, more than nontumor tissue.

Samples came from axillary lymph nodes draining the breast cancer. A few counts support this clonotype. Its antigen is unknown. Germline V gene lookup returns CDR1 SGHNT and CDR2 YYREEE (reference sequence). Trimming removed 2 bases from V and 5 bases from J, with 31 bases in between. This CDR3 comprises 21 residues. This receptor was taken from a female donor with breast cancer. Some clones in this sample may be carry-over from other donors' samples. This sequence joins TRBV5-4 and TRBJ1-4; no clear D gene. Sequencing was carried out using axillary lymph node tissue. Here the CDR3 DNA reads TGTGCCAGCAGCTTCCCAAACGACAATAAGATCAGGAGAAACGACAATGAAAAACTGTTTTTT. As protein: CASSFPNDNKIRRNDNEKLFF.